This T cell receptor (beta chain) originates from a study of cytomegalovirus exposure and HLA in healthy donors. The study, taken as a whole, reports: Rarity held for most TCR sequences, but there were some public TCRs that occurred in many donors. In a later analysis, compared with equally common non-associated chains, HLA-associated beta chains were more expanded. CMV antigen specificity of three CMV-associated chains was confirmed in vitro.

On this clone itself: Its target is unknown.

Researchers ran the PCR with 60 Vbeta and 13 Jbeta primers. Produced via immunoSEQ multiplex PCR; TCRdb's table is partial and in-frame only. The data show about 62,000 clones, under 80% seen once. CDR1 and CDR2 (germline): MDHEN, SYDVKM. The CDR3 contains 16 residues. Trimming cost V 4 bases and J 1 base, with 13 bases left between them. The chain uses TRBV28 and TRBJ1-4; perhaps TRBD1 as D (6 bases). The sequence derives from a woman younger than 45 in good health and CMV-seronegative. Specimen: PBMCs. The CDR3 DNA reads as TGTGCCAGCAGTTACCAGGGGCTTGGAACTAATGAAAAACTGTTTTTT. It specifies CASSYQGLGTNEKLFF.